This T cell receptor (beta chain) derives from a study of cytomegalovirus exposure and HLA in healthy donors. V shed 1 base and J shed 9 bases, with 10 bases lying between them. Germline V gene sequence: CDR1 SGHVS, CDR2 FNYEAQ. This CDR3 has 13 residues. Measured with immunoSEQ multiplex PCR; TCRdb has only the in-frame clones, and not every one. The sample records some 130,000 clones, approximately 94% being singletons. The clonotype was recovered from a young man in good health and CMV-seropositive. The genes are TRBV7-6 and TRBJ2-1; possible D gene TRBD2, 5 bases. The sequencing input was PBMCs. The CDR3 region is CASSLGGKAEQFF. Here the CDR3 DNA reads TGTGCCAGCAGCTTAGGAGGGAAAGCTGAGCAGTTCTTC.